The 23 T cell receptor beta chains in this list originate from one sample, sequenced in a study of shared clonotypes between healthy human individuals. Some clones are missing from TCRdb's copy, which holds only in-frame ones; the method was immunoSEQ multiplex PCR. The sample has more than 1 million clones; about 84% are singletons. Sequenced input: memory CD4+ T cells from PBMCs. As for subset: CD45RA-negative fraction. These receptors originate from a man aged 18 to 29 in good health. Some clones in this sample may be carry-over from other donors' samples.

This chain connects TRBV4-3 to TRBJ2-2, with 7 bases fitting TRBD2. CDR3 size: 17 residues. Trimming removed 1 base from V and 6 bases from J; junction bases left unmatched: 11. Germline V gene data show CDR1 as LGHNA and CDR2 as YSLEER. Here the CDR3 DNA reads TGCGCCAGCAGCCAAGTCCTGGCGGGAGTCTCATCCGGGGAGCTGTTTTTT. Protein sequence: CASSQVLAGVSSGELFF.

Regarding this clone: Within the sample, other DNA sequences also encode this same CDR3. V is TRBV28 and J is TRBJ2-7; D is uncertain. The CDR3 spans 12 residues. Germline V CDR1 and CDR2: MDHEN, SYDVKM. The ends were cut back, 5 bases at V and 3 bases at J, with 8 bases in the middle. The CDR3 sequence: CASSLPGYEQYF. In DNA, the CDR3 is TGTGCCAGCAGTCTGCCAGGCTACGAGCAGTACTTC.

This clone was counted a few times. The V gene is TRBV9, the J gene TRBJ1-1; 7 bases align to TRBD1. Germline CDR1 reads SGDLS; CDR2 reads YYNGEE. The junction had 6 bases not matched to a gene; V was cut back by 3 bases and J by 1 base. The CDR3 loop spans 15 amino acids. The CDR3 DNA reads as TGTGCCAGCAGCGCAGTGGGACAGCCGAACACTGAAGCTTTCTTT. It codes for CASSAVGQPNTEAFF.

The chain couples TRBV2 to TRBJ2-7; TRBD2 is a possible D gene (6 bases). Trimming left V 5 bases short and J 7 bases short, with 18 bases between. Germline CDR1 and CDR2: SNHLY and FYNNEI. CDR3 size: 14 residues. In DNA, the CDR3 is TGTGCCAGCAGTCCGGCAAGTCGGAGCGGGGAGCAGTACTTC. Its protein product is CASSPASRSGEQYF.

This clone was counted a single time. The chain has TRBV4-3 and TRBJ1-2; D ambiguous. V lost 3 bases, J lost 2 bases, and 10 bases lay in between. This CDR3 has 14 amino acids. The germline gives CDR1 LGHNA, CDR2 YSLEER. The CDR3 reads CASSHAHGNYGYTF. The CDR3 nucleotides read TGCGCCAGCAGCCATGCTCATGGGAACTATGGCTACACCTTC.

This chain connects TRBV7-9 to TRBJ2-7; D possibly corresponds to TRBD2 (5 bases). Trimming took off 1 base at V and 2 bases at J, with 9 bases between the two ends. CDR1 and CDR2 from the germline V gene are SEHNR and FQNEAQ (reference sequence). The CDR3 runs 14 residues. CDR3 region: CASSLGSETYEQYF. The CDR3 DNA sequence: TGTGCCAGCAGCTTAGGTAGCGAGACCTACGAGCAGTACTTC.

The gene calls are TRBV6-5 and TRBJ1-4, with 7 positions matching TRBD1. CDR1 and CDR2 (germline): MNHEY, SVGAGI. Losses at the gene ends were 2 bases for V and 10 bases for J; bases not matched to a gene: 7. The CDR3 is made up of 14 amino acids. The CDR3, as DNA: TGTGCCAGCAGTTACCTGGCCGAGGGGGCAAAACTGTTTTTT. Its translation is CASSYLAEGAKLFF.

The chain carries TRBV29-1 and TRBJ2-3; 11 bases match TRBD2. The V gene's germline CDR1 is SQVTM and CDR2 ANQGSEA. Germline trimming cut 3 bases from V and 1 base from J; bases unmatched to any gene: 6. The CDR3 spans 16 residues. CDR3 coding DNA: TGCAGCGTTGATACTAGCGGGAGTTGGGGCACAGATACGCAGTATTTT. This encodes CSVDTSGSWGTDTQYF.

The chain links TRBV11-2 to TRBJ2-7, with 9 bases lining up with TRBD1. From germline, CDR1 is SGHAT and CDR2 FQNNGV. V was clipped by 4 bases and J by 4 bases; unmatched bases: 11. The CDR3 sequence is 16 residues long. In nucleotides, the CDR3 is TGTGCCAGCAGCTCACTGGCCGGGACAGGGACTTACGAGCAGTACTTC. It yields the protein CASSSLAGTGTYEQYF. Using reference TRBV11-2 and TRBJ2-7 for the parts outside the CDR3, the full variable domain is EAGVAQSPRYKIIEKRQSVAFWCNPISGHATLYWYQQILGQGPKLLIQFQNNGVVDDSQLPKDRFSAERLKGVDSTLKIQPAKLEDSAVYLCASSSLAGTGTYEQYFGPGTRLTVT.

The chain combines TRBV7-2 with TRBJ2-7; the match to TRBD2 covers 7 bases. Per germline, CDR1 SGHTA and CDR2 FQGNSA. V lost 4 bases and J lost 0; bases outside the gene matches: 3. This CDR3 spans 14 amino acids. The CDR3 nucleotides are TGTGCCAGCAGCTATAGCGGGCGCTCCTACGAGCAGTACTTC. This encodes CASSYSGRSYEQYF.

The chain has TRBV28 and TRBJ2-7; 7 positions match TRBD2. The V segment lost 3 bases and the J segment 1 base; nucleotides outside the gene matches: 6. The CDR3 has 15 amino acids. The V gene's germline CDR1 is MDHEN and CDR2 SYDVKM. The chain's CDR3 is CASSFVTSKSYEQYF. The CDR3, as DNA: TGTGCCAGCAGTTTTGTGACTAGCAAGTCCTACGAGCAGTACTTC.

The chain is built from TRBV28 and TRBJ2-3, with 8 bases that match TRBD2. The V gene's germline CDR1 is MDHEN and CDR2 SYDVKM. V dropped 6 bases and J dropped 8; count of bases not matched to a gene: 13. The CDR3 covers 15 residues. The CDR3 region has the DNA TGTGCCAGCAGCCGTGGGCTAGCGGGCCTGGGTACGCAGTATTTT. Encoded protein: CASSRGLAGLGTQYF.

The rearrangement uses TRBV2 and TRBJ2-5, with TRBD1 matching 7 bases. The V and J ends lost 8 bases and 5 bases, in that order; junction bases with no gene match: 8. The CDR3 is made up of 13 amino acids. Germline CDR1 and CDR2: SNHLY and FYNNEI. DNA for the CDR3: TGTGCCAGCCAACAGGGGTCTGGGGAGACCCAGTACTTC. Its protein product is CASQQGSGETQYF.

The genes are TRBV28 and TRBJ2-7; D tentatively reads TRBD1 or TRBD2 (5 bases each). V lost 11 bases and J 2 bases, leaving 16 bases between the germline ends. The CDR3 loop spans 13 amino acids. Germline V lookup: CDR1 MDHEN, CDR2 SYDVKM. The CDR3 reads CAWRGVGAYEQYF. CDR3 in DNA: TGTGCCTGGAGAGGGGTTGGGGCCTACGAGCAGTACTTC.

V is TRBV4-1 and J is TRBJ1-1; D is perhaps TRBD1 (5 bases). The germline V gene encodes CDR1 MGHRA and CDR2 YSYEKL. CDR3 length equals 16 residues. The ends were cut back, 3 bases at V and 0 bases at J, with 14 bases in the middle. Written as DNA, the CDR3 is TGCGCCAGCAGCCAGCCAGGGAAGGGGTTGAACACTGAAGCTTTCTTT. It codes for CASSQPGKGLNTEAFF.

CDR3 bases: TGTGCCAGCTCACCGGTGGCCGGGGGGTGGACCTACGAGCAGTACTTC. It translates to CASSPVAGGWTYEQYF. V and J are TRBV18 and TRBJ2-7; 7 bases agree with TRBD2. The CDR3 length is 16 residues. The V segment lost 3 bases and the J segment 2 bases; nucleotides outside the gene matches: 10. Germline lookup yields CDR1 KGHSH and CDR2 LQKENI. Full variable domain (remainder filled in from reference TRBV18 and TRBJ2-7): NAGVMQNPRHLVRRRGQEARLRCSPMKGHSHVYWYRQLPEEGLKFMVYLQKENIIDESGMPKERFSAEFPKEGPSILRIQQVVRGDSAAYFCASSPVAGGWTYEQYFGPGTRLTVT.

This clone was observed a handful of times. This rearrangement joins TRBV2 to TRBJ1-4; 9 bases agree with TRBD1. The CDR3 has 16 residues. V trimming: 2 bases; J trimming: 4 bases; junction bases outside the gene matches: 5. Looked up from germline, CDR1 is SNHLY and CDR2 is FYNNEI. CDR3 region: CASSESTGGSNEKLFF. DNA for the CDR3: TGTGCCAGCAGTGAATCGACAGGGGGGAGTAATGAAAAACTGTTTTTT.

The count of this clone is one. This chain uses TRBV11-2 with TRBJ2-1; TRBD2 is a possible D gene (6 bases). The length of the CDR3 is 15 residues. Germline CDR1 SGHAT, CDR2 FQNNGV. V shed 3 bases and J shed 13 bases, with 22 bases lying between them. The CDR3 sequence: CASSFVGGPPLPQFF. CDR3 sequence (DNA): TGTGCCAGCAGCTTTGTGGGAGGACCTCCCCTCCCCCAGTTCTTC.

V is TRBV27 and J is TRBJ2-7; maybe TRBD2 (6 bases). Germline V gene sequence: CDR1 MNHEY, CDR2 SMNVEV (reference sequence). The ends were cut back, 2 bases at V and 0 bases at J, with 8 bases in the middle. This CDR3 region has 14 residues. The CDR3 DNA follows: TGTGCCAGCAGTTTAGCGGGGAGCTCCTACGAGCAGTACTTC. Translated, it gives CASSLAGSSYEQYF.

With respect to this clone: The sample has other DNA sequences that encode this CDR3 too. The CDR3 DNA sequence: TGCGCCAGCAGCTTCGGTGGTACGAACACCGGGGAGCTGTTTTTT. Translation gives CASSFGGTNTGELFF. The chain links TRBV5-1 to TRBJ2-2; D is unresolved. Germline values: CDR1 SGHRS, CDR2 YFSETQ. V lost 2 bases, J lost 0 bases, and 8 bases lay in between. The length of the CDR3 is 15 residues.

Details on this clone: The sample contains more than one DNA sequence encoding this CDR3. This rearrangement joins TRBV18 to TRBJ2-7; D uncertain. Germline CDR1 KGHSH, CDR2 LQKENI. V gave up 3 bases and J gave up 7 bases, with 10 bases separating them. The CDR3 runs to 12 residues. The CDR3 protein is CASSPGQNEQYF. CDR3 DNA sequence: TGTGCCAGCTCACCCGGGCAGAATGAGCAGTACTTC.

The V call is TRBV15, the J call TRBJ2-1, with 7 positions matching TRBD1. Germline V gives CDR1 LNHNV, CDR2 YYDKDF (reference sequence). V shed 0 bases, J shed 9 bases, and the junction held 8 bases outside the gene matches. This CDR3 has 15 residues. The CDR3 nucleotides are TGTGCCACCAGCAGAGATTGGCTACAGGGGATTGAGCAGTTCTTC. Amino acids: CATSRDWLQGIEQFF. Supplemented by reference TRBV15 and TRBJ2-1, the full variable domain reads DAMVIQNPRYQVTQFGKPVTLSCSQTLNHNVMYWYQQKSSQAPKLLFHYYDKDFNNEADTPDNFQSRRPNTSFCFLDIRSPGLGDTAMYLCATSRDWLQGIEQFFGPGTRLTVL.

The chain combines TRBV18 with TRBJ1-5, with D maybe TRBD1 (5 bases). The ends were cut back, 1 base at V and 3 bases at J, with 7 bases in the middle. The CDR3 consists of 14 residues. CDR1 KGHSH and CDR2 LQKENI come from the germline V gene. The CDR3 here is CASSPRQSNQPQHF. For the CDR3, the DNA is TGTGCCAGCTCACCACGACAGTCCAATCAGCCCCAGCATTTT.